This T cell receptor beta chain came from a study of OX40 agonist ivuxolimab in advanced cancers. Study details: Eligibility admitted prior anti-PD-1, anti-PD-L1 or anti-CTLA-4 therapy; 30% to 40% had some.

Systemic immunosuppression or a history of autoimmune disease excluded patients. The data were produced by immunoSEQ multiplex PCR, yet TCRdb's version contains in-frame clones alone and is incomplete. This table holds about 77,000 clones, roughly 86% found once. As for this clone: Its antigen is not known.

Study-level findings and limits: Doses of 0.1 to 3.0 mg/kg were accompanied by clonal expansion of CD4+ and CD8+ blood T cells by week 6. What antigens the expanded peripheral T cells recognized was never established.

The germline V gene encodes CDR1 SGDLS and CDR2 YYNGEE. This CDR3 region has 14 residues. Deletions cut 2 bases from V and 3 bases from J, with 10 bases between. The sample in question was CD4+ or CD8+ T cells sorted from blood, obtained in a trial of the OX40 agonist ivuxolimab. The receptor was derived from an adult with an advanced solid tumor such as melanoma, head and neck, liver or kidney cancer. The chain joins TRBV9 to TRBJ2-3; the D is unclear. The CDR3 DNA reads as TGTGCCAGCAGCGTGAGAGTTGCAACAGATACGCAGTATTTT. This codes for CASSVRVATDTQYF.